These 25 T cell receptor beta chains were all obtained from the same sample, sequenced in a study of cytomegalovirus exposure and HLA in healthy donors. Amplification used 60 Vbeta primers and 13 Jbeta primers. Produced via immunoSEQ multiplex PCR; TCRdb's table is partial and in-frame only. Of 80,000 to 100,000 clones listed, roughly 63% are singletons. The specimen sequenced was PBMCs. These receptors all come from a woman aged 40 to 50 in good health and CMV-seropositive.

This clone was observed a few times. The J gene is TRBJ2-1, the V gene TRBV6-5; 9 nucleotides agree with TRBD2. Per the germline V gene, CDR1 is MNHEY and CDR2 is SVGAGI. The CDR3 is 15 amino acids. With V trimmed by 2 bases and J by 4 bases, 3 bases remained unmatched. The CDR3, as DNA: TGTGCCAGCAGTTACGGGACTAGCAGATACAATGAGCAGTTCTTC. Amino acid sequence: CASSYGTSRYNEQFF.

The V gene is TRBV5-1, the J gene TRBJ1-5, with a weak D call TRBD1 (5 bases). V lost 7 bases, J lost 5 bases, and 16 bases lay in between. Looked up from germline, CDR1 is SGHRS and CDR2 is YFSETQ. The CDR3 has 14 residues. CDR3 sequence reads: CASSPGREDQPQHF. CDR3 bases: TGCGCCAGCTCCCCGGGCAGGGAGGATCAGCCCCAGCATTTT.

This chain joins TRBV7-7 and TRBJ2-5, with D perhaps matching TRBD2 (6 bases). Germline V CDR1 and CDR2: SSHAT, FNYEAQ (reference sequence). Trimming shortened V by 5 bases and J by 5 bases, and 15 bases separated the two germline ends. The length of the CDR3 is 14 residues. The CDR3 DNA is TGTGCCAGCAGCCCAACCGGGAGCGGGGAGACCCAGTACTTC. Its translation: CASSPTGSGETQYF.

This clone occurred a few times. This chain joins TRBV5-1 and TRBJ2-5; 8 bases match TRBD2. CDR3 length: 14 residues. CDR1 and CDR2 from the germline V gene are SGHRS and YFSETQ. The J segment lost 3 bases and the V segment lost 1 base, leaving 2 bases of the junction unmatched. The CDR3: CASSLTSGKETQYF. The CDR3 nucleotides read TGCGCCAGCAGCTTGACTAGCGGTAAAGAGACCCAGTACTTC. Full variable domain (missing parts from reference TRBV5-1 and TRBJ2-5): KAGVTQTPRYLIKTRGQQVTLSCSPISGHRSVSWYQQTPGQGLQFLFEYFSETQRNKGNFPGRFSGRQFSNSRSEMNVSTLELGDSALYLCASSLTSGKETQYFGPGTRLLVL.

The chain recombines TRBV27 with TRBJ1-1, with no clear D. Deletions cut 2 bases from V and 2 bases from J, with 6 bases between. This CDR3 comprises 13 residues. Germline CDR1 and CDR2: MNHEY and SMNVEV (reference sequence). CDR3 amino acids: CASSLRSNTEAFF. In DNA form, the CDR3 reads TGTGCCAGCAGTTTAAGGAGTAACACTGAAGCTTTCTTT.

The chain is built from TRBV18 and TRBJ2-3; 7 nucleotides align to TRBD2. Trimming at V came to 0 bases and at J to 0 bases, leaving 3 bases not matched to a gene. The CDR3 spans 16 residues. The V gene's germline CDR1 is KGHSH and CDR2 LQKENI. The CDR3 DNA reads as TGTGCCAGCTCACCACCTGGGAGGGAGAGCACAGATACGCAGTATTTT. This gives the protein CASSPPGRESTDTQYF.

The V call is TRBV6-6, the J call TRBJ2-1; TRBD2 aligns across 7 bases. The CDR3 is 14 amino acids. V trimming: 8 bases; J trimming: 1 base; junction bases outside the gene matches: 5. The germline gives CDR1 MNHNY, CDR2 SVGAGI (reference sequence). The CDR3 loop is CASGGGSSYNEQFF. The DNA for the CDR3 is TGTGCCAGCGGGGGGGGATCTTCCTACAATGAGCAGTTCTTC.

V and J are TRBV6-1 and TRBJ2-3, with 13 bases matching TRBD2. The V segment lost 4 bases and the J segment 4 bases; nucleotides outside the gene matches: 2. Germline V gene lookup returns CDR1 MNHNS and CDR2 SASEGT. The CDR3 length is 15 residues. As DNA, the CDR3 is TGTGCCAGCAGTGCACTAGCGGGAGGGGCAGATACGCAGTATTTT. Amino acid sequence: CASSALAGGADTQYF.

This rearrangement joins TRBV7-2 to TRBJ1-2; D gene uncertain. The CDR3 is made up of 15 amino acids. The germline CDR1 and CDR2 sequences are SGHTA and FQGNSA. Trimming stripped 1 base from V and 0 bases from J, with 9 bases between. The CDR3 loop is CASSLDAQPNYGYTF. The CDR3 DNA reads TGTGCCAGCAGCTTAGACGCACAGCCTAACTATGGCTACACCTTC. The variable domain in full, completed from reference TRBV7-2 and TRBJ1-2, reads GAGVSQSPSNKVTEKGKDVELRCDPISGHTALYWYRQSLGQGLEFLIYFQGNSAPDKSGLPSDRFSAERTGGSVSTLTIQRTQQEDSAVYLCASSLDAQPNYGYTFGSGTRLTVV.

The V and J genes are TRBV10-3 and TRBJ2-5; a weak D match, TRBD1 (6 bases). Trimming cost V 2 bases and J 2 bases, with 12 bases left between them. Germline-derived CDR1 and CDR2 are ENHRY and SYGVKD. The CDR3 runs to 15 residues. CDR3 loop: CAISEGQPLQETQYF. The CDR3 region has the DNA TGTGCCATCAGTGAGGGACAGCCGCTTCAAGAGACCCAGTACTTC.

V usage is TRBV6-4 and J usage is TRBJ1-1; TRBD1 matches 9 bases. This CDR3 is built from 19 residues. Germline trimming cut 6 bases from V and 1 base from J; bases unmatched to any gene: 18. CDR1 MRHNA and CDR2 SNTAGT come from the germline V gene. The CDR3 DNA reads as TGTGCCAGCAGAAATCCTACGCCTCGACAGGGGGAAGGGAACACTGAAGCTTTCTTT. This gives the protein CASRNPTPRQGEGNTEAFF.

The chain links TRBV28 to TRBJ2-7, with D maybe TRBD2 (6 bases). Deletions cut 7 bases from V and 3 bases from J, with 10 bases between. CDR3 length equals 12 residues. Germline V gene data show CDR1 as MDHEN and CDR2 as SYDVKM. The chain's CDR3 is CASKGGNYEQYF. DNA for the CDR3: TGTGCCAGCAAGGGAGGAAACTACGAGCAGTACTTC.

DNA for the CDR3: TGTGCCAGCAGTGAAGGAAGTAGCGGGAGGCTCCCTTCCTACGAGCAGTACTTC. Translated, it gives CASSEGSSGRLPSYEQYF. This chain joins TRBV6-1 and TRBJ2-7; 10 positions match TRBD2. This CDR3 comprises 18 residues. Trimming took 1 base from V and 1 from J; bases not matched to a gene: 10. Germline V gene sequence: CDR1 MNHNS, CDR2 SASEGT.

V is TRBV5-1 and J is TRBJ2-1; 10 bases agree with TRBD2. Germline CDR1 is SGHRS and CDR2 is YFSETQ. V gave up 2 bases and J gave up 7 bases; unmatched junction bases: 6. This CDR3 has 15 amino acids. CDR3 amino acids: CASSLLAGSANEQFF. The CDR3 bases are TGCGCCAGCAGCTTACTAGCGGGATCAGCGAATGAGCAGTTCTTC.

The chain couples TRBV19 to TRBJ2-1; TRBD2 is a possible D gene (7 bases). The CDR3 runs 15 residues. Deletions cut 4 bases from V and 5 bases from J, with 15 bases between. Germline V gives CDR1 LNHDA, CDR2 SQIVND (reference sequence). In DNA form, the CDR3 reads TGTGCCAGTAGTACGATCCAGCGGGACAACAATGAGCAGTTCTTC. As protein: CASSTIQRDNNEQFF.

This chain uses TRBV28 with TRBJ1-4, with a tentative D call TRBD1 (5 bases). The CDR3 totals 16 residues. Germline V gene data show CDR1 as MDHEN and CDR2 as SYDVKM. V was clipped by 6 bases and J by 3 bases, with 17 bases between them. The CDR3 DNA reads TGTGCCAGCAGGGGGCACAGCGGGGGTTCTAATGAAAAACTGTTTTTT. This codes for CASRGHSGGSNEKLFF.

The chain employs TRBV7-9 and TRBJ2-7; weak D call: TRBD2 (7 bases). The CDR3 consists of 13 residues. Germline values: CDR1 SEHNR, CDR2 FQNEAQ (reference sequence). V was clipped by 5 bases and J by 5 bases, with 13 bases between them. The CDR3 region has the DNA TGTGCCAGCAGCCCCCGGGGGGCCGACGAGCAGTACTTC. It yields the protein CASSPRGADEQYF.

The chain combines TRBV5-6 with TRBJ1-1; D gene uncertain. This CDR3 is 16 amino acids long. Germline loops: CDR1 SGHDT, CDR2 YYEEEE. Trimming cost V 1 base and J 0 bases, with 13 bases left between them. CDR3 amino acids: CASSLFILLLNTEAFF. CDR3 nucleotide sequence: TGTGCCAGCAGCTTGTTCATCCTACTACTGAACACTGAAGCTTTCTTT.

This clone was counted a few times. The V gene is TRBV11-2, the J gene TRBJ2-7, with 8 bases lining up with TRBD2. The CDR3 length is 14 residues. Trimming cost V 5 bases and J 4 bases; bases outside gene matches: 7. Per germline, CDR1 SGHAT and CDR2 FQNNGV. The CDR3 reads CASSPSGGRYEQYF. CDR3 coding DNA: TGTGCCAGCAGCCCTTCGGGGGGGCGGTACGAGCAGTACTTC.

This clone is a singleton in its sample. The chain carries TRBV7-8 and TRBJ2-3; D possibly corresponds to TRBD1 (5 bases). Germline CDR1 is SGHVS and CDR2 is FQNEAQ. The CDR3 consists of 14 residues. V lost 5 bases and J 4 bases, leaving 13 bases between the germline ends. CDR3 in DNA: TGTGCCAGCAGCATAAGGACATTTCCAGATACGCAGTATTTT. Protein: CASSIRTFPDTQYF.

The CDR3 nucleotides are TGTGCCAGCAGCGTAGAGGAGGGGGCGCGGACTGAAGCTTTCTTT. Translating gives CASSVEEGARTEAFF. This sequence joins TRBV9 and TRBJ1-1; 7 positions match TRBD1. The germline gives CDR1 SGDLS, CDR2 YYNGEE. This CDR3 has 15 amino acids. V lost 0 bases to trimming and J lost 5 bases; unmatched junction nucleotides: 7.

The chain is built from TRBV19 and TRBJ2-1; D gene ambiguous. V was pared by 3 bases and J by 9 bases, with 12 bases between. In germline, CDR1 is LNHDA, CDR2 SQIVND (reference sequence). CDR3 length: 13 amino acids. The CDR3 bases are TGTGCCAGTAGTATCCCGTGGAGTCCTGAGCAGTTCTTC. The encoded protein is CASSIPWSPEQFF.

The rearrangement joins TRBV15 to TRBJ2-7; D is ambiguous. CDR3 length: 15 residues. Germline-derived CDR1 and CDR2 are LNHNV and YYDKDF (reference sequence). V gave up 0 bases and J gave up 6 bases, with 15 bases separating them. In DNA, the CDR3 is TGTGCCACCAGCAGAGATCCCACTAACGCGCGCGAGCAGTACTTC. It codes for CATSRDPTNAREQYF.

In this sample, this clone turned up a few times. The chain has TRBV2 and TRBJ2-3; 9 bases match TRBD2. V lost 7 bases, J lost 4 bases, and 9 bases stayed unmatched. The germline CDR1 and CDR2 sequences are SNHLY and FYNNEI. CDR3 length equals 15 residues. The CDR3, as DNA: TGTGCCAGCAAAGGGGCTAGCGGGACTGCAGATACGCAGTATTTT. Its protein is CASKGASGTADTQYF. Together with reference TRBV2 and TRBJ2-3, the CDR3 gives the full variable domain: EPEVTQTPSHQVTQMGQEVILRCVPISNHLYFYWYRQILGQKVEFLVSFYNNEISEKSEIFDDQFSVERPDGSNFTLKIRSTKLEDSAMYFCASKGASGTADTQYFGPGTRLTVL.

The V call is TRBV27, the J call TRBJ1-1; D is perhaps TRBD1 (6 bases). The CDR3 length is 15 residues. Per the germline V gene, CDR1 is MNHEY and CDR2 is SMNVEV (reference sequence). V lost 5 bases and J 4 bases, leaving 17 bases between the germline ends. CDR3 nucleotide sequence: TGTGCCAGCAGTCCGCAAACAGGGAGTCCCACTGAAGCTTTCTTT. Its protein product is CASSPQTGSPTEAFF.